This TCR beta chain was sequenced during a study of T cells in Graves' hyperthyroidism and ophthalmopathy. RNA transcripts provided the source from which TCR beta CDR3 regions were amplified. HTBI primers were the set used in a first-round RT-PCR of the TCR CDR3. TCRdb called the multiplex PCR reads again in MiXCR, with one record for every CDR3 protein. The repertoire includes a few hundred thousand distinct CDR3 sequences, 14% of them detected once, and roughly 13% sits in the top ten. V lost 6 bases to trimming and J lost 5 bases, with 18 bases between them. Germline V gene lookup returns CDR1 MNHEY and CDR2 SMNVEV (reference sequence). The CDR3 totals 15 residues. This clonotype appeared many times.

This clonotype was sampled from a woman aged 40 to 50 with Graves' hyperthyroidism. Sequencing was done on a sample of blood. V and J are TRBV27 and TRBJ2-3, with D possibly TRBD2 on 5 matching bases. The CDR3 sequence is CASRPQTSWGDTQYF. The CDR3 nucleotides read TGTGCCAGCAGACCTCAAACTAGTTGGGGAGATACGCAGTATTTT.